These 5 T cell receptor beta chains came from one sample sequenced in a study of identical twins (dated by TCRdb to 2016 to 2017). Libraries were prepared through 5' RACE. For sequencing, an Illumina HiSeq 2000 was employed. TCRdb reworked the public reads: Q25 trimming with fastp, MiXCR clone assembly, productive beta chains retained. Every CDR3 protein is listed once, alongside the most common genes and DNA of its rows. The sample table contains approximately 1.8 million distinct CDR3 sequences; only one count was recorded for 32% of them. The ten largest clones add up to roughly 0.3% of the sample. Sequencing used cord blood. These receptors were collected from a newborn girl in good health.

The table lists this clonotype with a few counts. CDR3 in amino acids: CASSQEWGHSENTEAFF. The CDR3 bases are TGTGCCAGCAGCCAAGAATGGGGTCACTCAGAGAACACTGAAGCTTTCTTT. The chain carries TRBV3-1 and TRBJ1-1; no definite D call. Deletions cut 0 bases from V and 1 base from J, with 15 bases between. The CDR3 consists of 17 residues. Per germline, CDR1 LGHDT and CDR2 YNNKEL (reference sequence).

The V and J genes are TRBV27 and TRBJ2-3; TRBD1 agrees at 7 bases. CDR3 length: 15 residues. Germline V gene sequence: CDR1 MNHEY, CDR2 SMNVEV (reference sequence). The ends lost 4 bases at V and 4 bases at J; junction bases unmatched: 8. Here the CDR3 DNA reads TGTGCCAGCAGTTCGTACAGGGGTAGCCCAGATACGCAGTATTTT. This encodes CASSSYRGSPDTQYF.

This clonotype turned up a few times. CDR3 loop: CSARDWGSSKALSYEQYF. CDR3 nucleotide sequence: TGCAGTGCTAGAGATTGGGGATCTAGCAAGGCCCTCTCCTACGAGCAGTACTTC. V is TRBV20-1 and J is TRBJ2-7; tentatively, D is TRBD2 (5 bases). Germline lookup yields CDR1 DFQATT and CDR2 SNEGSKA (reference sequence). V shed 0 bases and J shed 0 bases, with 21 bases lying between them. The CDR3 has 18 residues.

This clonotype has more than one count but fewer than ten. V and J are TRBV7-9 and TRBJ1-5; 8 positions match TRBD1. Germline CDR1 is SEHNR and CDR2 is FQNEAQ (reference sequence). Trimming at V came to 5 bases and at J to 0 bases, leaving 12 bases not matched to a gene. The CDR3 consists of 18 residues. CDR3 region: CASSQTRTGRDSNQPQHF. In nucleotides, the CDR3 is TGTGCCAGCAGCCAAACTCGGACAGGGCGGGATAGCAATCAGCCCCAGCATTTT.

The chain recombines TRBV28 with TRBJ1-2; no definite D call. The CDR3 extends over 13 amino acids. V lost 6 bases, J lost 6 bases, and 14 bases lay in between. Germline V lookup: CDR1 MDHEN, CDR2 SYDVKM. The CDR3 is CASRNTRPHGYTF. In DNA form, the CDR3 reads TGTGCCAGCAGAAACACCCGCCCTCATGGCTACACCTTC.